This entry concerns a single T cell receptor beta chain. Antigen: not known. The V gene end was trimmed by 1 base and the J gene end by 8 bases; junction bases not matched to a gene: 4. CDR1 is MGHRA, CDR2 YSYEKL, per germline. The CDR3 has 14 amino acids. The record originates from a study of post-analysis software for immune sequencing data. The library was made from cDNA and included unique molecular identifiers. TCRdb recomputed calls from the PCR reads with MiXCR, one row per CDR3 protein. Seen here are about 430,000 distinct CDR3 sequences, more than 30% observed once, and the top ten hold under 9%. General study findings and limits: There were a few TRBV segments more frequent in patients than controls, and TRBV5-6, TRBV5-1 and TRBV20-1 were among them. Patients with multiple sclerosis recorded significantly lower normalized Chao1 diversity than controls, the study found.

The material sequenced was blood. The receptor's source is a girl aged 2 to 9 with multiple sclerosis. V is TRBV4-1 and J is TRBJ2-1; 8 bases are a match to TRBD2. The CDR3 bases are TGCGCCAGCAGCCAAGGGACTAGCCGCCATGAGCAGTTCTTC. This codes for CASSQGTSRHEQFF.